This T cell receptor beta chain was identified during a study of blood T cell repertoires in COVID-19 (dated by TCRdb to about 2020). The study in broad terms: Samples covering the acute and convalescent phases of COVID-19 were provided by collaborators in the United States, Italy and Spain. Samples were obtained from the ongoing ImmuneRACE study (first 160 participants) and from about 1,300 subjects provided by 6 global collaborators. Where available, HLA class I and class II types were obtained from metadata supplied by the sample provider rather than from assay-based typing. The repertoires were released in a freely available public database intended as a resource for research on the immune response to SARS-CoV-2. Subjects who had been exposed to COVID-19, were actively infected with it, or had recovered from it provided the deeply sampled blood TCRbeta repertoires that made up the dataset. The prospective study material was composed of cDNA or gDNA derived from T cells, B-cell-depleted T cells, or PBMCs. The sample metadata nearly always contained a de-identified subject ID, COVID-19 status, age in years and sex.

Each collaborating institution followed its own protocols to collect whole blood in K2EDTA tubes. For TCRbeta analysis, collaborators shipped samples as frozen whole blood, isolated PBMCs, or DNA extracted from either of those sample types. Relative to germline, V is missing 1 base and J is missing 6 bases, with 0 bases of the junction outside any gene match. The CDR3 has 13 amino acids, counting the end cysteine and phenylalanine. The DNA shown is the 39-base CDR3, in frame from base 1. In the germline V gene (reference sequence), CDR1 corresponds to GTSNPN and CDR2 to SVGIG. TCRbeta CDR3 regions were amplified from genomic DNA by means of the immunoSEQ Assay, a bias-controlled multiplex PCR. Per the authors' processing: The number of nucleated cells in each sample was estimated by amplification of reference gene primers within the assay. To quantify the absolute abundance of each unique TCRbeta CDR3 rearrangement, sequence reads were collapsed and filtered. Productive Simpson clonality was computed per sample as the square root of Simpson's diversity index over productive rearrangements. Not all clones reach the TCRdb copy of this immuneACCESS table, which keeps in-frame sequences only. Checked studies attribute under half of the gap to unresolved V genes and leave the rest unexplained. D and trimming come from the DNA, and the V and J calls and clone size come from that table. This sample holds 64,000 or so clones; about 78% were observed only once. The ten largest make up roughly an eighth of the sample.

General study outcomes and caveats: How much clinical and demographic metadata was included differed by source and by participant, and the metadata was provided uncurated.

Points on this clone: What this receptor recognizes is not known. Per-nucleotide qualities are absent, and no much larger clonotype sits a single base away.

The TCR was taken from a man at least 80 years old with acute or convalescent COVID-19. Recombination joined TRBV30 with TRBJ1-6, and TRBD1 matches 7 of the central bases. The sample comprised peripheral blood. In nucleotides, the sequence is TGTGCCTGGAGTGGACAGGGTAATTCACCCCTCCACTTT. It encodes CAWSGQGNSPLHF.